This TCR beta chain was profiled in a study of radiation and T cells in renal cell carcinoma. The method was immunoSEQ multiplex PCR; TCRdb's version includes in-frame clones alone and lacks a portion of them. The sample includes roughly 120,000 clones, around 84% of them seen just once. Time point noted: baseline pretreatment blood. Treatment meaning: 15 Gy SBRT to primary tumor, nephrectomy 4 weeks later. V shed 10 bases, J shed 5 bases, and the junction held 17 bases outside the gene matches. CDR3 length: 16 amino acids. CDR1 and CDR2 from the germline V gene are LNHDA and SQIVND (reference sequence). This clone was seen only a few times.

The source of this sequence is a woman aged 60-75 years with renal cell carcinoma. The chain uses TRBV19 and TRBJ1-5; the match to TRBD1 covers 7 bases. The material sequenced was blood, taken from a patient whose treatment included radiotherapy and nephrectomy. The CDR3 reads CATKRSTGEGYQPQHF. Here the CDR3 DNA reads TGTGCCACTAAGAGGTCTACAGGGGAAGGCTATCAGCCCCAGCATTTT. The variable domain in full, completed from reference TRBV19 and TRBJ1-5, reads DGGITQSPKYLFRKEGQNVTLSCEQNLNHDAMYWYRQDPGQGLRLIYYSQIVNDFQKGDIAEGYSVSREKKESFPLTVTSAQKNPTAFYLCATKRSTGEGYQPQHFGDGTRLSIL.